This T cell receptor (beta chain) was found in a study of T cells in Graves' hyperthyroidism and ophthalmopathy. General study findings and limits: Blood also held most thyroid clonotypes expanded beyond 0.001. Prediction of ophthalmopathy progression came a median roughly 6.4 months pre-onset.

RNA transcripts provided the source from which TCR beta CDR3 regions were amplified. TCR CDR3 underwent first-round RT-PCR with the HTBI primer set. TCRdb reanalysed the multiplex PCR reads using MiXCR and keeps one entry per CDR3 protein. The sample has some 460,000 distinct CDR3 sequences; approximately 14% are singletons. A note on this clonotype: The antigen is not known.

Fresh peripheral blood, approximately 9.7 ml, was the source of the PBMCs. CDR1 is MNHEY and CDR2 is SMNVEV in the germline V gene (reference sequence). This CDR3 region has 14 residues. The germline V and J ends were trimmed by 3 bases and 10 bases, with 13 bases remaining between them. The chain uses TRBV27 and TRBJ1-6; no firm D call. Material for sequencing was blood. This clonotype originated in a woman under 30 with Graves' hyperthyroidism. The CDR3 is CASSFPNAGSPLHF. CDR3 nucleotides: TGTGCCAGCAGTTTTCCGAACGCGGGGTCACCCCTCCACTTT.